This TCR beta chain comes out of a study of T cell responses to AZD1222 COVID-19 vaccine. General study points: There were mostly white British donors and more females than males, and clonal diversity was possibly underestimated.

Only in-frame clones appear in the TCRdb table, and some are missing; sequencing was by immunoSEQ multiplex PCR. In the table there are about 140,000 clones, 70% to 90% of which are singletons. This CDR3 has 14 residues. V gave up 3 bases and J gave up 6 bases; unmatched junction bases: 2. Germline V gene sequence: CDR1 SGHRS, CDR2 YFSETQ. About this clone itself: What it binds is not known.

The chain carries TRBV5-1 and TRBJ1-5; 11 nucleotides line up with TRBD1. Sample: peripheral blood, taken on day 0 of AZD1222 vaccination. This TCR derives from an adult in good health. In DNA form, the CDR3 reads TGCGCCAGCAGCTCTGGGACAGGGGGTCAGCCCCAGCATTTT. Encoded protein: CASSSGTGGQPQHF.